These T cell receptor beta chains were read from a single sample in a study of T cell responses to AZD1222 COVID-19 vaccine. TCRdb's table, derived via immunoSEQ multiplex PCR, lists solely in-frame clones and lacks some. The repertoire has 80,000 or so clones, 85% to 95% of them found once; the top ten carry less than 5.5%. Sequencing was performed on peripheral blood, taken on day 0 of MenACWY control vaccination. All receptors come from an adult in good health. The CDR3 runs from the conserved cysteine through the conserved F or W. Each record gives: D gene, V gene, J gene, CDR3 protein. The D gene is left open where the match is weak.

.	TRBV24-1	TRBJ2-2	CATSDHRFDTGELFF
.	TRBV4-3	TRBJ2-2	CASSQGLAALTTGELFF
.	TRBV18	TRBJ1-4	CASSPYDGEKLFF
TRBD2	TRBV9	TRBJ2-4	CASSVLNSGNIQYF
.	TRBV7-9	TRBJ1-5	CASSFADQPQHF
.	TRBV6-6	TRBJ2-7	CASSYMGDEQYF
.	TRBV4-1	TRBJ2-1	CASSPRQETYNEQFF
.	TRBV2	TRBJ1-5	CASSPFEGFNQPQHF
.	TRBV5-8	TRBJ1-1	CASSTPLDAGEAFF
TRBD2	TRBV6-5	TRBJ2-7	CASRRREGSYEQYF
TRBD2	TRBV5-4	TRBJ2-3	CASSSLAGSTDTQYF
.	TRBV5-4	TRBJ2-2	CASSLARGSGTGELFF
.	TRBV20-1	TRBJ2-2	CSGMWGGELFF
.	TRBV28	TRBJ1-2	CASSSPHGGYGYTF
TRBD2	TRBV29-1	TRBJ2-1	CSVVAGDPYNEQFF
TRBD2	TRBV6-1	TRBJ2-7	CASSETGEGPYEQYF
.	TRBV27	TRBJ2-5	CASSFGLGGETQYF
.	TRBV12-2	TRBJ2-5	CASRLSPVVPYQETQYF
TRBD2	TRBV9	TRBJ2-1	CASSVGDYSSYNEQFF
.	TRBV19	TRBJ1-1	CASNPPRRGTEAFF
.	TRBV10-1	TRBJ2-2	CASSVSEVSNTGELFF
.	TRBV6-2/TRBV6-3	TRBJ2-3	CASSRLIPTGPDTQYF
.	TRBV19	TRBJ2-2	CASSKAGVGTGELFF
.	TRBV28	TRBJ2-2	CASSPNSGNTGELFF
.	TRBV11-2	TRBJ1-4	CASSLESLNEKLFF
.	TRBV11-1	TRBJ1-2	CASSPRREGVGYTF
.	TRBV6-6	TRBJ2-7	CASRGYEQYF
TRBD2	TRBV5-1	TRBJ2-3	CASSLLAGPTDTQYF
TRBD1	TRBV3-1/TRBV3-2	TRBJ2-3	CASSQGTGTQYF
TRBD1	TRBV5-1	TRBJ2-5	CASSQTGGGETQYF
TRBD2	TRBV29-1	TRBJ2-1	CSLAGGQSREQFF
TRBD2	TRBV7-9	TRBJ2-7	CASSLVRTSGYEQYF
TRBD1	TRBV24-1	TRBJ1-2	CATSDGTGSGYTF
.	TRBV6-5	TRBJ1-2	CASSPDFQGYTF
TRBD2	TRBV6-4	TRBJ2-1	CASSDDSGGYNEQFF
.	TRBV7-8	TRBJ2-2	CASSFLIIGRNTGELFF
.	TRBV27	TRBJ1-5	CASSGQGRDQPQHF
.	TRBV19	TRBJ1-1	CASCPRGDILGNTEAFF
TRBD1	TRBV29-1	TRBJ2-3	CSARQGADTQYF
.	TRBV9	TRBJ2-1	CASSVGGARNEQFF
.	TRBV12-3/TRBV12-4	TRBJ1-5	CASSLGGYQPQHF
.	TRBV5-4	TRBJ2-3	CASSLDPNRADTQYF
TRBD1	TRBV7-9	TRBJ2-5	CASSLGGTALMETQYF
TRBD1	TRBV3-1/TRBV3-2	TRBJ1-6	CASSQVATGGSSPLHF
.	TRBV7-9	TRBJ2-7	CASSTNYEQYF
TRBD1	TRBV2	TRBJ2-3	CASSPQGVAQYF
.	TRBV28	TRBJ1-5	CASSLRVPGQPQHF
.	TRBV30	TRBJ2-7	CAWSVGGQSSYEQYF
.	TRBV3-1/TRBV3-2	TRBJ1-4	CASSSPRRGCHEKLFF
.	TRBV6-2/TRBV6-3	TRBJ2-1	CASSPVGNEQFF
TRBD2	TRBV28	TRBJ2-7	CASSLSGTSGIYEQYF
.	TRBV29-1	TRBJ1-1	CSVVGGATEAFF
.	TRBV27	TRBJ2-5	CASTEGQYQETQYF
.	TRBV24-1	TRBJ2-2	CATKHTTPGGELFF
TRBD2	TRBV7-8	TRBJ2-1	CASSRGLAEGYEQFF
.	TRBV2	TRBJ1-1	CASGSGLDTEAFF
.	TRBV28	TRBJ2-3	CASSFIGQHRTDTQYF
.	TRBV27	TRBJ2-1	CASSLGSMGYNEQFF
.	TRBV28	TRBJ2-1	CASSFSEDLNNEQFF